Following are 26 T cell receptor beta chains from one sample sequenced in a study of T cell responses to AZD1222 COVID-19 vaccine. The protocol was immunoSEQ multiplex PCR, while the TCRdb copy is restricted to in-frame clones and leaves out a portion. The sample includes tens of thousands of clones, around 88% of them seen just once. Sequencing was performed on peripheral blood, taken 28 days after the second AZD1222 dose. The receptors were gathered from an adult who received the AZD1222 COVID-19 vaccine.

The rearrangement uses TRBV2 and TRBJ2-1; weak D call: TRBD1 (5 bases). The CDR3 has 15 amino acids. CDR1 is SNHLY and CDR2 is FYNNEI in the germline V gene. The V end lost 5 bases, the J end lost 0 bases, and 11 bases lay between the germline ends. This CDR3 is CASSPLTGSYNEQFF. In nucleotides, the CDR3 is TGTGCCAGCAGTCCCCTAACAGGCTCCTACAATGAGCAGTTCTTC.

The chain joins TRBV19 to TRBJ1-4; D gene unclear. The CDR3 runs to 15 residues. Germline CDR1 is LNHDA and CDR2 is SQIVND (reference sequence). The germline V and J ends were trimmed by 3 bases and 8 bases, with 16 bases remaining between them. The DNA of the CDR3 is TGTGCCAGTAGTATGATGGGGTTGACGGGGGAAAAACTGTTTTTT. This encodes CASSMMGLTGEKLFF.

The chain has TRBV15 and TRBJ2-1; D not resolved. Germline V gene sequence: CDR1 LNHNV, CDR2 YYDKDF (reference sequence). The CDR3 sequence is 16 residues long. The ends were cut back, 6 bases at V and 0 bases at J, with 15 bases in the middle. Here the CDR3 reads CATRDRKGSSYNEQFF. The CDR3 coding sequence is TGTGCCACCAGGGACCGAAAAGGGTCCTCCTACAATGAGCAGTTCTTC.

The chain carries TRBV27 and TRBJ2-2; 9 nucleotides align to TRBD2. J lost 3 bases, V lost 3 bases, and 17 bases had no gene match. This CDR3 region has 20 residues. The V gene's germline CDR1 is MNHEY and CDR2 SMNVEV (reference sequence). For the CDR3, the DNA is TGTGCCAGCAGTTTTACTCGGACTAGCGTCAAACCGGGGCACACCGGGGAGCTGTTTTTT. Translated: CASSFTRTSVKPGHTGELFF.

The chain has TRBV30 and TRBJ1-1; maybe TRBD1 (6 bases). Trimming pared 0 bases from V and 3 bases from J, leaving 11 bases between. The CDR3 covers 14 residues. Looked up from germline, CDR1 is GTSNPN and CDR2 is SVGIG (reference sequence). In nucleotides, the CDR3 is TGTGCCTGGAGTGTCGGACAGCTGTACACTGAAGCTTTCTTT. Translating gives CAWSVGQLYTEAFF.

The chain carries TRBV9 and TRBJ1-6; D possibly corresponds to TRBD1 (6 bases). Germline CDR1 SGDLS, CDR2 YYNGEE. Trimming pared 4 bases from V and 9 bases from J, leaving 11 bases between. The CDR3 extends over 13 amino acids. This CDR3 reads CASSTLGGSPLHF. In DNA form, the CDR3 reads TGTGCCAGCAGCACGTTAGGGGGTTCACCCCTCCACTTT.

CDR3 in amino acids: CASSYSAGPEKLFF. CDR3 coding DNA: TGTGCCAGCAGTTACTCGGCAGGCCCGGAAAAACTGTTTTTT. This chain joins TRBV6-5 and TRBJ1-4; no reliable D call. The germline gives CDR1 MNHEY, CDR2 SVGAGI. Trimming shortened V by 0 bases and J by 8 bases, and 10 bases separated the two germline ends. The CDR3 loop spans 14 amino acids.

This clone was seen a few times. V is TRBV6-5 and J is TRBJ1-1, with 8 bases aligning to TRBD1. Germline CDR1 reads MNHEY; CDR2 reads SVGAGI. CDR3 length equals 13 residues. With V trimmed by 6 bases and J by 6 bases, 6 bases remained unmatched. CDR3: CASRRTGRSEAFF. The DNA for the CDR3 is TGTGCCAGCAGGAGGACAGGGCGTTCTGAAGCTTTCTTT.

The chain joins TRBV5-6 to TRBJ2-1; D not certain. The CDR3 runs 15 residues. The germline gives CDR1 SGHDT, CDR2 YYEEEE. V lost 1 base, J lost 5 bases, and 13 bases lay in between. CDR3 protein: CASSLFAVANNEQFF. CDR3 nucleotides: TGTGCCAGCAGCTTGTTTGCGGTCGCTAACAATGAGCAGTTCTTC.

This clone was picked up a small number of times. The genes are TRBV27 and TRBJ2-7; 7 nucleotides line up with TRBD1. The CDR3 consists of 16 residues. Trimming cost V 4 bases and J 3 bases; bases outside gene matches: 12. CDR1 and CDR2 (germline): MNHEY, SMNVEV (reference sequence). The CDR3 nucleotides read TGTGCCAGCAGTTCCACAGGGGTCACTGATATCTACGAGCAGTACTTC. As protein: CASSSTGVTDIYEQYF.

The CDR3 DNA reads TGTGCCAGCAGCCGGGACTTAAACACGCAGTATTTT. Its protein product is CASSRDLNTQYF. The chain couples TRBV3-1 (or the pseudogene TRBV3-2) to TRBJ2-3, with TRBD2 as a possible D gene (6 bases). The V end lost 4 bases, the J end lost 9 bases, and 11 bases lay between the germline ends. Germline loops: CDR1 LGHDT, CDR2 YNNKEL (reference sequence). The CDR3 covers 12 residues.

This chain connects TRBV24-1 to TRBJ1-2, with TRBD1 matching over 7 bases. The J segment lost 6 bases and the V segment lost 5 bases, leaving 5 bases of the junction unmatched. This CDR3 contains 13 residues. Per germline, CDR1 KGHDR and CDR2 SFDVKD. CDR3 sequence reads: CATSGDRVDGYTF. In nucleotides, the CDR3 is TGTGCCACCAGTGGAGACAGGGTGGATGGCTACACCTTC.

This clone was seen a few times. The DNA for the CDR3 is TGTGCCAGCACCGCATGGGCTAGTTCCTCGGAGACCCAGTACTTC. It is translated as CASTAWASSSETQYF. The chain carries TRBV13 and TRBJ2-5, with D unresolved. Germline assignment: CDR1 PRHDT and CDR2 FYEKMQ (reference sequence). This CDR3 spans 15 amino acids. The V and J ends lost 7 bases and 5 bases respectively, with 20 bases between them.

This rearrangement joins TRBV5-1 to TRBJ2-3, with 8 bases aligning to TRBD2. Unmatched junction bases numbered 5, after V lost 4 bases and J lost 1 base. The germline V gene encodes CDR1 SGHRS and CDR2 YFSETQ. The length of the CDR3 is 15 residues. The CDR3 spells CASSPVAGRTDTQYF. CDR3 DNA: TGCGCCAGCAGCCCGGTAGCGGGACGCACAGATACGCAGTATTTT.

The V call is TRBV4-3, the J call TRBJ1-2; D not certain. Germline values: CDR1 LGHNA, CDR2 YSLEER. The V gene lost 2 bases and the J gene lost 6 bases, with 19 bases spanning the gap. There are 16 residues in the CDR3. Here the CDR3 reads CASSQYADPQIDGYTF. CDR3 DNA sequence: TGCGCCAGCAGCCAATACGCCGACCCCCAGATAGATGGCTACACCTTC.

The CDR3 protein is CASSAGRFEAFF. CDR3 coding DNA: TGTGCCAGCAGCGCCGGACGGTTTGAAGCTTTCTTT. V is TRBV28 and J is TRBJ1-1; D unresolved. Germline lookup yields CDR1 MDHEN and CDR2 SYDVKM. Trimming stripped 6 bases from V and 7 bases from J, with 12 bases between. This CDR3 comprises 12 residues. The full variable domain, completed using reference TRBV28 and TRBJ1-1, is DVKVTQSSRYLVKRTGEKVFLECVQDMDHENMFWYRQDPGLGLRLIYFSYDVKMKEKGDIPEGYSVSREKKERFSLILESASTNQTSMYLCASSAGRFEAFFGQGTRLTVV.

The rearrangement uses TRBV5-6 and TRBJ2-3; TRBD1 might be the D (5 bases). The V gene lost 4 bases and the J gene lost 9 bases, with 12 bases spanning the gap. The CDR3 has 12 residues. Germline V CDR1 and CDR2: SGHDT, YYEEEE. The CDR3, as DNA: TGTGCCAGCAGCCCAGAAGGGGCAACGCAGTATTTT. It translates to CASSPEGATQYF.

This chain links TRBV27 with TRBJ1-5, with D perhaps matching TRBD1 (5 bases). The CDR3 contains 17 residues. Trimming stripped 0 bases from V and 5 bases from J, with 17 bases between. CDR1 is MNHEY and CDR2 is SMNVEV in the germline V gene (reference sequence). The CDR3 spells CASSLSGPPPAHQPQHF. As DNA, the CDR3 is TGTGCCAGCAGTTTATCGGGACCTCCCCCCGCACATCAGCCCCAGCATTTT.

There are a few counts of this clone. The chain carries TRBV4-2 and TRBJ1-6, with a tentative D call TRBD1 (5 bases). In germline, CDR1 is LGHNA, CDR2 YNFKEQ. V was cut by 1 base and J by 5 bases, with 12 bases left in between. The CDR3 consists of 16 residues. The CDR3: CASSQVATADNSPLHF. The CDR3 coding sequence is TGTGCCAGCAGCCAAGTGGCGACAGCCGATAATTCACCCCTCCACTTT.

The rearrangement uses TRBV7-2 and TRBJ1-2, with no clear D. CDR3 length equals 14 residues. Trimming took off 1 base at V and 5 bases at J, with 11 bases between the two ends. CDR1 and CDR2 from the germline V gene are SGHTA and FQGNSA. The CDR3 loop is CASSLEAQRYGYTF. CDR3 DNA: TGTGCCAGCAGCTTAGAAGCCCAACGATATGGCTACACCTTC.

This chain joins TRBV4-2 and TRBJ2-7; 11 bases match TRBD2. V lost 3 bases and J lost 4; bases outside the gene matches: 11. The germline CDR1 and CDR2 sequences are LGHNA and YNFKEQ. The CDR3 has 17 amino acids. The CDR3 sequence: CASSHVGPTSGSYEQYF. The CDR3 bases are TGTGCCAGCAGCCACGTCGGGCCTACTAGCGGGAGTTACGAGCAGTACTTC.

Here the CDR3 reads CASSGGGDSPLHF. The DNA for the CDR3 is TGTGCCAGTTCAGGGGGGGGCGATTCACCCCTCCACTTT. The rearrangement joins TRBV28 to TRBJ1-6, with 7 bases matching TRBD1. The J segment lost 8 bases and the V segment lost 9 bases, leaving 7 bases of the junction unmatched. Germline V gene sequence: CDR1 MDHEN, CDR2 SYDVKM. The CDR3 is 13 amino acids.

The chain carries TRBV6-2 or TRBV6-3 and TRBJ2-5; TRBD2 aligns across 9 bases. Trimming removed 6 bases from V and 5 bases from J; junction bases left unmatched: 10. Germline lookup yields CDR1 MNHEY and CDR2 SVGEGT. CDR3 size: 15 residues. CDR3 DNA: TGTGCCAGCAGCACACTACTAGCGGGTGGGGAGACCCAGTACTTC. It translates to CASSTLLAGGETQYF.

The chain couples TRBV29-1 to TRBJ2-4; D assignment may be TRBD1 or TRBD2 (6 bases each). The CDR3 extends over 14 amino acids. The V end lost 0 bases, the J end lost 5 bases, and 11 bases lay between the germline ends. Per the germline V gene, CDR1 is SQVTM and CDR2 is ANQGSEA. CDR3 sequence: CSVEDRGPQNIQYF. DNA for the CDR3: TGCAGCGTTGAAGATCGGGGGCCCCAAAACATTCAGTACTTC.

The rearrangement links TRBV24-1 to TRBJ2-3; tentative D call: TRBD1 (6 bases). Germline V lookup: CDR1 KGHDR, CDR2 SFDVKD. Trimming removed 6 bases at V and 0 bases at J, with 9 bases between. There are 14 residues in the CDR3. The chain's CDR3 is CATSLQGSTDTQYF. As DNA, the CDR3 is TGTGCCACCAGTTTACAGGGAAGCACAGATACGCAGTATTTT.

This chain links TRBV24-1 with TRBJ1-2; no clear D. The V end was cut by 5 bases, the J end by 3 bases, with 9 bases between. CDR3 length: 13 residues. Germline V CDR1 and CDR2: KGHDR, SFDVKD. CDR3 loop: CATSARRDYGYTF. In nucleotides, the CDR3 is TGTGCCACCAGTGCCCGACGGGACTATGGCTACACCTTC.